This T cell receptor (beta chain) originates from a study of shared clonotypes between healthy human individuals. Per the germline V gene, CDR1 is MNHNS and CDR2 is SASEGT. The CDR3 covers 17 residues. The V end lost 2 bases, the J end lost 5 bases, and 19 bases lay between the germline ends. Study-level results: Clonotypes shared by all four donors outscored non-shared clonotypes in generation probability.

Researchers divided each subset's genomic DNA evenly across several immunoSEQ plates. Libraries were prepared by immunoSEQ multiplex PCR; TCRdb keeps only in-frame clonotypes and omits some of them. The table has about a million clones, 60% to 85% seen once. Concerning this clone: Antigen unknown.

Subsets obtained from CD4+ cells comprised CD45RA+ naive and CD45RA-negative memory cells. The chain uses TRBV6-1 and TRBJ1-5; D gene uncertain. The specimen was memory CD4+ T cells sorted from blood. The subset: CD45RA-negative fraction. The origin of this receptor is a man younger than 35 in good health. The CDR3: CASSELPILSWYQPQHF. As DNA, the CDR3 is TGTGCCAGCAGTGAACTACCGATACTGAGCTGGTATCAGCCCCAGCATTTT.